The rows below give T cell receptor beta chains drawn from one sample of a study of cytomegalovirus exposure and HLA in healthy donors. Some clones are missing from TCRdb's copy, which holds only in-frame ones; the method was immunoSEQ multiplex PCR. Here the sample table reports about 170,000 clones. Specimen: PBMCs. The receptor set was obtained from a woman aged 60 to 75 in good health and CMV-seronegative. Both conserved end residues are part of each CDR3. A D gene is named only where the DNA matches it firmly.

D gene | J gene | V gene | CDR3 DNA | CDR3 protein
TRBD1 | TRBJ2-7 | TRBV5-1 | TGCGCCAGCAGCTCGGGTTGGAGACAGGGGTCCTACGAGCAGTACTTC | CASSSGWRQGSYEQYF
. | TRBJ2-5 | TRBV2 | TGTGCCAGCAGGGACTCGAGCACCCAGTACTTC | CASRDSSTQYF
TRBD1 | TRBJ1-1 | TRBV28 | TGTGCCAGCAGTCCCAGGACAGGGGGCGAGACTGAAGCTTTCTTT | CASSPRTGGETEAFF
TRBD1 | TRBJ1-6 | TRBV18 | TGTGCCAGCTCACCGACAGGGGGTGATTCACCCCTCCACTTT | CASSPTGGDSPLHF
TRBD2 | TRBJ2-7 | TRBV9 | TGTGCCAGCAGCGTAGGGGGGGGAGAACCGTACGAGCAGTACTTC | CASSVGGGEPYEQYF
. | TRBJ2-3 | TRBV18 | TGTGCCAGCTCACCTCCTCGGGATACGCAGTATTTT | CASSPPRDTQYF
. | TRBJ2-1 | TRBV28 | TGTGCCAGCAGCCAACTGGGGGGTGAGCAGTTCTTC | CASSQLGGEQFF
TRBD1 | TRBJ2-5 | TRBV5-1 | TGCGCCAGCAGCTTGGAACAGGGGAAAGAGACCCAGTACTTC | CASSLEQGKETQYF
. | TRBJ2-2 | TRBV6-5 | TGTGCCAGCACCTTACAGGGCACCGGGGAGCTGTTTTTT | CASTLQGTGELFF
TRBD2 | TRBJ2-3 | TRBV19 | TGTGCCAGTACCTCTAGCGGGAGTCACTCCCGTACGCAGTATTTT | CASTSSGSHSRTQYF
TRBD1 | TRBJ2-3 | TRBV6-1 | TGTGCCAGCAGTACCGGGACAGGGAGGGTAGATACGCAGTATTTT | CASSTGTGRVDTQYF
TRBD1 | TRBJ1-3 | TRBV27 | TGTGCCAGCAGTTCCCGACAGGGGGCAAGTGGAAACACCATATATTTT | CASSSRQGASGNTIYF
. | TRBJ1-5 | TRBV19 | TGTGCCACCCAAGCGGGGGGTAACGGACAGCCCCAGCATTTT | CATQAGGNGQPQHF
TRBD1 | TRBJ2-1 | TRBV19 | TGTGCCAGTAGTATCCGCTACCGACAGGGATCAGGGTCCTACAATGAGCAGTTCTTC | CASSIRYRQGSGSYNEQFF
TRBD1 | TRBJ2-7 | TRBV5-1 | TGCGCCAGCAGCCCCTGGACAGGGACGGCCTACGAGCAGTACTTC | CASSPWTGTAYEQYF
. | TRBJ2-2 | TRBV18 | TGTGCCAGCTCACCAGAGCGGAACACCGGGGAGCTGTTTTTT | CASSPERNTGELFF
TRBD1 | TRBJ2-2 | TRBV15 | TGTGCCACCAGCGGCCAGGGGGCGGATGGGGAGCTGTTTTTT | CATSGQGADGELFF
. | TRBJ1-1 | TRBV7-9 | TGTGCCAGCCTTCCCTTCCAGGAGAACACTGAAGCTTTCTTT | CASLPFQENTEAFF
. | TRBJ2-7 | TRBV7-9 | TGTGCCAGCAGTTTCTCCTCGGGACACCTCTACGAGCAGTACTTC | CASSFSSGHLYEQYF
. | TRBJ2-7 | TRBV14 | TGTGCCAGCAGCCTTCAGGGGTACGAGCAGTACTTC | CASSLQGYEQYF
. | TRBJ2-2 | TRBV5-1 | TGCGCCAGCATTGAGGGGGCGAACACCGGGGAGCTGTTTTTT | CASIEGANTGELFF
TRBD1 | TRBJ1-2 | TRBV7-2 | TGTGCCAGCAGCTCTTACAGGGGGGGCCACTATGGCTACACCTTC | CASSSYRGGHYGYTF
TRBD2 | TRBJ2-5 | TRBV10-3 | TGTGCCATCAGTGATCGGGGGGGGGAGGAGACCCAGTACTTC | CAISDRGGEETQYF
TRBD1 | TRBJ2-3 | TRBV10-2 | TGCGCCAGCAGTGAGTTTCCTGGACAGGGTGGCACAGATACGCAGTATTTT | CASSEFPGQGGTDTQYF
TRBD1 | TRBJ2-7 | TRBV28 | TGTGCCAGCAGTTTCCCGCGACAGGGAACCTACGAGCAGTACTTC | CASSFPRQGTYEQYF
TRBD1 | TRBJ2-7 | TRBV6-6 | TGTGCCAGCTCTCCGGGACAGGGTAGACACGAGCAGTACTTC | CASSPGQGRHEQYF
. | TRBJ2-7 | TRBV21-1 | TGTGCCAGCAGCAAAGACAGGGGGTCCTACGAGCAGTACTTC | CASSKDRGSYEQYF
TRBD1 | TRBJ2-7 | TRBV25-1 | TGTGCCAGAACCGGGACAGAGTACGAGCAGTACTTC | CARTGTEYEQYF
TRBD1 | TRBJ1-1 | TRBV27 | TGTGCCAGCAGTTTATTAGTAGGGACAGGGAAGGCGACTGAAGCTTTCTTT | CASSLLVGTGKATEAFF
. | TRBJ1-3 | TRBV4-3 | TGCGCCAGCAGCCAAGCGGGAGCCGGGACGGGAAACACCATATATTTT | CASSQAGAGTGNTIYF
. | TRBJ2-3 | TRBV6-6 | TGTGCCAGCAGTTGGCGAGGAACAACAGATACGCAGTATTTT | CASSWRGTTDTQYF
TRBD1 | TRBJ1-1 | TRBV4-1 | TGCGCCAGCAGCCAAGGACAGGGGAGCGTGAACACTGAAGCTTTCTTT | CASSQGQGSVNTEAFF
. | TRBJ1-5 | TRBV7-2 | TGTGCCAGCAGCTTAGTACAGGCTAATCAGCCCCAGCATTTT | CASSLVQANQPQHF
TRBD1 | TRBJ1-1 | TRBV9 | TGTGCCAGCAGCGCAACAGGGGGCTATGAAGCTTTCTTT | CASSATGGYEAFF
. | TRBJ1-1 | TRBV30 | TGTGCCTGGAGTGGCTACAGGGCGGCTGAAGCTTTCTTT | CAWSGYRAAEAFF
TRBD1 | TRBJ2-7 | TRBV30 | TGTGCCTGGAGACTGGACAGGGGTTACGAGCAGTACTTC | CAWRLDRGYEQYF
. | TRBJ2-2 | TRBV5-4 | TGTGCCAGCAGCTTGAAACAGAAAAACACCGGGGAGCTGTTTTTT | CASSLKQKNTGELFF